This T cell receptor beta chain was captured by sequencing in a study of T cell responses to AZD1222 COVID-19 vaccine. This CDR3 has 13 amino acids. CDR1 is SGHTA, CDR2 FQGNSA, per germline. The V and J ends lost 5 bases and 7 bases respectively, with 11 bases between them. Generated by immunoSEQ multiplex PCR, the TCRdb table keeps only in-frame clones and is missing some. The sample contains 95,000 to 150,000 clones, roughly 84% of which appear only once. This sample comprised peripheral blood, obtained on day 0 of AZD1222 vaccination. The chain joins TRBV7-2 to TRBJ2-2; D is ambiguous. The origin of this receptor is an adult in good health. CDR3 amino acids: CASSAAWVGELFF. For the CDR3, the DNA is TGTGCCAGCAGCGCGGCCTGGGTCGGGGAGCTGTTTTTT.